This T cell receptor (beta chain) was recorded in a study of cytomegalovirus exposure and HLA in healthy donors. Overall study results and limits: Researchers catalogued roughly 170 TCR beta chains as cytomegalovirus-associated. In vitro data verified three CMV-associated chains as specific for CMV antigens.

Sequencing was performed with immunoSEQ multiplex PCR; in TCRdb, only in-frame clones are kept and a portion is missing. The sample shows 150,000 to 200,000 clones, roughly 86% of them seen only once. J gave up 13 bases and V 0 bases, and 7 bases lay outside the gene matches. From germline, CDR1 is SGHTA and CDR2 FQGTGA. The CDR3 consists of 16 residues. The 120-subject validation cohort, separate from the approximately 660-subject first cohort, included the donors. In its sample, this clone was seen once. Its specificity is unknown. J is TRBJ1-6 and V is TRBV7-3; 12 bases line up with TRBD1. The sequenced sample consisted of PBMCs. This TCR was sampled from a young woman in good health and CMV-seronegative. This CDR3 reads CASSLTPTGTGGPLHF. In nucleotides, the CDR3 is TGTGCCAGCAGCTTAACCCCGACCGGGACAGGGGGCCCCCTCCACTTT.